The entry below describes one T cell receptor beta chain. The sample is drawn from a study of blood T cell repertoires in COVID-19. Profiling relied on immunoSEQ multiplex PCR, and the TCRdb table lists in-frame clones only, not all of them. The sample has about 230,000 clones, over 75% seen once. Trimming removed 1 base from V and 3 bases from J; junction bases left unmatched: 5. The CDR3 has 16 amino acids. The V gene's germline CDR1 is SGHVS and CDR2 FQNEAQ. The chain carries TRBV7-8 and TRBJ2-5; 10 bases match TRBD2. The sequence was collected from a man aged 50-59 years with COVID-19, enrolled during active disease. What was sequenced was peripheral blood. CDR3 sequence reads: CASSLVRTSGEETQYF. In DNA, the CDR3 is TGTGCCAGCAGCTTAGTGCGTACTAGCGGGGAAGAGACCCAGTACTTC. Full variable domain (outside the CDR3, taken from reference TRBV7-8 and TRBJ2-5): GAGVSQSPRYKVAKRGQDVALRCDPISGHVSLFWYQQALGQGPEFLTYFQNEAQLDKSGLPSDRFFAERPEGSVSTLKIQRTQQEDSAVYLCASSLVRTSGEETQYFGPGTRLLVL.